This paragraph covers one TCR beta chain sequence. Together with a sample-barcoded 5' primer, a J-beta primer mix was included in a second PCR lasting about 7 to 11 cycles. TCRdb re-analysed the 5' RACE reads in MiXCR, keeping a single row per CDR3 protein. Among 800,000 or so distinct CDR3 sequences listed, just under 25% were seen once. Trimming removed 5 bases at V and 1 base at J, with 12 bases between. Germline V gene data show CDR1 as MNHEY and CDR2 as SMNVEV (reference sequence). The CDR3 has 15 residues. The data are from a study of blood T cells in healthy people across ages. These data were also reused for a study on T cells of mothers and their children.

The sequencing sample was made of blood. The receptor was isolated from a boy younger than 18 in good health. The V gene is TRBV27, the J gene TRBJ2-1; no clear D gene. DNA for the CDR3: TGTGCCAGCAGTCATTCTGCGTTTTCCTACAATGAGCAGTTCTTC. Translated: CASSHSAFSYNEQFF.